This T cell receptor beta chain was identified during a study of post-analysis software for immune sequencing data. Study-wide points: Roughly 5 TRBV segments were significantly more frequent in patients than in controls. TRBV5-6, TRBV5-1 and TRBV20-1 were among these segments.

A word on this clonotype: As yet, its antigen is unknown.

V was shortened by 8 bases and J by 4 bases, with 18 bases between the two germline ends. CDR3 length: 15 amino acids. Germline V lookup: CDR1 WSHSY, CDR2 SAAADI. The authors incorporated unique molecular identifiers into the TCR beta cDNA libraries. TCRdb itself ran the PCR reads through MiXCR, one entry per CDR3 protein. The profile shows 450,000 to 700,000 distinct CDR3 sequences, around 47% of them singletons. This chain joins TRBV10-2 and TRBJ2-1; D remains unclear. Sample: blood. The clonotype was recovered from a girl aged 10 to 17 with multiple sclerosis. CDR3 sequence (DNA): TGCGCCAGCGGTACACAGTTTGCGGTTTACAATGAGCAGTTCTTC. Its protein product is CASGTQFAVYNEQFF.